The clone carrying this T cell receptor beta chain came up many times. TCRdb re-analyzed the PCR reads through MiXCR. Seen here are 84,000 or so clones, approximately 9% observed once, and the top ten hold under 9%. Treatment of any kind had been given to no patient before thyroid surgery. Germline CDR1 and CDR2: SGHRS and YFSETQ. The CDR3 runs to 16 residues. V shed 3 bases and J shed 2 bases, with 17 bases lying between them. This sample stems from a study of metastatic and nonmetastatic thyroid tumors. As for the study in general: The study looked at repertoires side by side in blood and in tumor or nodule tissue from malignant and benign thyroid patients.

This sequence joins TRBV5-1 and TRBJ2-5, with D possibly TRBD2 on 5 matching bases. This clonotype was sampled from a female donor with papillary thyroid cancer or a benign thyroid nodule (not recorded which). Some clones in this sample may be carry-over from other donors' samples. The specimen was blood. The CDR3 coding sequence is TGCGCCAGCAGCTGGGAGAAGGCCCGAAAACAAGAGACCCAGTACTTC. This translates into CASSWEKARKQETQYF.